The rows below give T cell receptor beta chains drawn from one sample of a study of blood T cells in healthy people across ages. TCRdb reprocessed the 5' RACE reads via MiXCR and lists one record per CDR3 protein. The sample holds 1.5 million to 2 million distinct CDR3 sequences; over 25% are singletons and the top ten take more than 6%. What was sequenced was blood. These receptor sequences come from a woman aged 25 to 45 in good health. Both conserved end residues are part of each CDR3. The order of the fields is D gene, J gene, CDR3 length, clone size, V gene, CDR3 DNA, CDR3 protein. D genes are given only for firm matches. Only some rows state a clone size, as once, few, many or a class for expanded clones.

d_gene: -
j_gene: TRBJ1-5
len: 15
abundance: -
v_gene: TRBV6-2/TRBV6-3
CDR3nt: TGTGCCAGCAGTTACGCGCAGCCCCGCCATCAGCCCCAGCATTTT
CDR3aa: CASSYAQPRHQPQHF

d_gene: TRBD2
j_gene: TRBJ2-7
len: 17
abundance: -
v_gene: TRBV12-3/TRBV12-4
CDR3nt: TGTGCCAGCAGTCCCTCGCGACTAGCGGGGGTGTCCTACGAGCAGTACTTC
CDR3aa: CASSPSRLAGVSYEQYF

d_gene: -
j_gene: TRBJ1-2
len: 13
abundance: -
v_gene: TRBV20-1
CDR3nt: TGCAGTGCAAGGGACATTCAGGCCTATGGCTACACCTTC
CDR3aa: CSARDIQAYGYTF

d_gene: -
j_gene: TRBJ1-4
len: 16
abundance: few
v_gene: TRBV19
CDR3nt: TGTGCCAGTAGTCACGAGGCAAGGAGGAGAGGTGAAAAACTGTTTTTT
CDR3aa: CASSHEARRRGEKLFF

d_gene: -
j_gene: TRBJ2-7
len: 14
abundance: -
v_gene: TRBV6-1
CDR3nt: TGTGCCAGTAGACTACCCGACTTCTCCTACGAGCAGTACTTC
CDR3aa: CASRLPDFSYEQYF

d_gene: -
j_gene: TRBJ2-1
len: 13
abundance: -
v_gene: TRBV5-1
CDR3nt: TGCGCCAGCAGCTTCGGGACACTCTACGAGCAGTTCTTC
CDR3aa: CASSFGTLYEQFF

d_gene: -
j_gene: TRBJ2-6
len: 13
abundance: -
v_gene: TRBV20-1
CDR3nt: TGCAGTGCTAGGGACCTGCGGGCCAACGTCCTGACTTTC
CDR3aa: CSARDLRANVLTF

d_gene: -
j_gene: TRBJ1-6
len: 14
abundance: few
v_gene: TRBV3-1
CDR3nt: TGTGCCAGCTGGGACAACTCCTATAATTCACCCCTCCACTTT
CDR3aa: CASWDNSYNSPLHF

d_gene: -
j_gene: TRBJ2-3
len: 14
abundance: many
v_gene: TRBV20-1
CDR3nt: TGCAGTGCTAGAGCTGAGGGGCGCACAGATACGCAGTATTTT
CDR3aa: CSARAEGRTDTQYF

d_gene: TRBD1
j_gene: TRBJ1-1
len: 13
abundance: -
v_gene: TRBV10-3
CDR3nt: TGTGCCATCAGTACAACAGGGGACACTGAAGCTTTCTTT
CDR3aa: CAISTTGDTEAFF

d_gene: TRBD1
j_gene: TRBJ1-6
len: 15
abundance: -
v_gene: TRBV7-2
CDR3nt: TGTGCCAGCAGCTTAGAAGGGACAGCGAATTCACCCCGCCACTTT
CDR3aa: CASSLEGTANSPRHF

d_gene: TRBD1
j_gene: TRBJ1-1
len: 15
abundance: -
v_gene: TRBV29-1
CDR3nt: TGCAGCCCATCCGGGGCAGGGGGCATAGGAACTGAAGCTTTCTTT
CDR3aa: CSPSGAGGIGTEAFF

d_gene: -
j_gene: TRBJ2-4
len: 13
abundance: -
v_gene: TRBV20-1
CDR3nt: TGCAGTGCTAGAGGGACGGCCCCTGCCATTCAGTACTTC
CDR3aa: CSARGTAPAIQYF

d_gene: -
j_gene: TRBJ2-1
len: 13
abundance: few
v_gene: TRBV20-1
CDR3nt: TGCAGTGCTAGGCGGGGCCCCTTGGTGGAGCAGTTCTTC
CDR3aa: CSARRGPLVEQFF

d_gene: -
j_gene: TRBJ2-1
len: 14
abundance: -
v_gene: TRBV29-1
CDR3nt: TGCAGCGTTCCCGAGACATGGCAGTACAATGAGCAGTTCTTC
CDR3aa: CSVPETWQYNEQFF

d_gene: TRBD2
j_gene: TRBJ2-1
len: 15
abundance: few
v_gene: TRBV6-7
CDR3nt: TGTGCCAGCAGGATACTAGCGGGCTCCTACAATGAGCAGTTCTTC
CDR3aa: CASRILAGSYNEQFF

d_gene: TRBD2
j_gene: TRBJ2-1
len: 16
abundance: -
v_gene: TRBV5-1
CDR3nt: TGCGCCAGCAGCTTGAGGTCTAGCGGGAGGGGAAATGAGCAGTTCTTC
CDR3aa: CASSLRSSGRGNEQFF

d_gene: -
j_gene: TRBJ2-7
len: 11
abundance: few
v_gene: TRBV20-1
CDR3nt: TGCAGTGCTAGCTATAGCTACGAGCAGTACTTC
CDR3aa: CSASYSYEQYF

d_gene: TRBD2
j_gene: TRBJ2-7
len: 15
abundance: -
v_gene: TRBV14
CDR3nt: TGTGCCAGCAGCCGTCGGGAGGGCCTTTCCTACGAGCAGTACTTC
CDR3aa: CASSRREGLSYEQYF

d_gene: TRBD2
j_gene: TRBJ2-1
len: 14
abundance: few
v_gene: TRBV20-1
CDR3nt: TGCAGTGCTACCAGGGGACTAGCGGGGAGTGAGCAGTTCTTC
CDR3aa: CSATRGLAGSEQFF

d_gene: -
j_gene: TRBJ1-4
len: 13
abundance: once
v_gene: TRBV2
CDR3nt: TGTGCCAGCGGGAGACAGGAGAATGAAAAACTGTTTTTT
CDR3aa: CASGRQENEKLFF

d_gene: -
j_gene: TRBJ1-3
len: 13
abundance: -
v_gene: TRBV7-2
CDR3nt: TGTGCCAGCAGCGCTAACAGGGGAAACACCATATATTTT
CDR3aa: CASSANRGNTIYF

d_gene: -
j_gene: TRBJ1-1
len: 13
abundance: few
v_gene: TRBV6-5
CDR3nt: TGTGCCAGCAGTTACGGGGGTTACACTGAAGCTTTCTTT
CDR3aa: CASSYGGYTEAFF

d_gene: -
j_gene: TRBJ1-2
len: 15
abundance: -
v_gene: TRBV4-1
CDR3nt: TGCGCCAGCAGCCAAGATGTGGGAAGCCGGTATGGCTACACCTTC
CDR3aa: CASSQDVGSRYGYTF

d_gene: -
j_gene: TRBJ2-7
len: 14
abundance: few
v_gene: TRBV20-1
CDR3nt: TGCAGTGCTAGAGATTTAACAGGGTCCTACGAGCAGTACTTC
CDR3aa: CSARDLTGSYEQYF

d_gene: -
j_gene: TRBJ1-4
len: 15
abundance: -
v_gene: TRBV24-1
CDR3nt: TGTGCCGCCCGGACAGTGGAAACAACTAATGAAAAACTGTTTTTT
CDR3aa: CAARTVETTNEKLFF

d_gene: -
j_gene: TRBJ2-5
len: 13
abundance: -
v_gene: TRBV7-8
CDR3nt: TGTGCCAGCAGCTTGTTCACCGGAGAGACCCAGTACTTC
CDR3aa: CASSLFTGETQYF

d_gene: TRBD1
j_gene: TRBJ1-6
len: 15
abundance: -
v_gene: TRBV2
CDR3nt: TGTGCCAGCAGTGTTACAGGGGGAAATAATTCACCCCTCCACTTT
CDR3aa: CASSVTGGNNSPLHF

d_gene: TRBD2
j_gene: TRBJ2-5
len: 14
abundance: few
v_gene: TRBV20-1
CDR3nt: TGCAGTGCTAGAGAACGGACTAGCATGCAGACCCAGTACTTC
CDR3aa: CSARERTSMQTQYF

d_gene: -
j_gene: TRBJ2-3
len: 13
abundance: many
v_gene: TRBV29-1
CDR3nt: TGCAGCGTCGGCCGGGATTCTAGGGGTACGCAGTATTTT
CDR3aa: CSVGRDSRGTQYF